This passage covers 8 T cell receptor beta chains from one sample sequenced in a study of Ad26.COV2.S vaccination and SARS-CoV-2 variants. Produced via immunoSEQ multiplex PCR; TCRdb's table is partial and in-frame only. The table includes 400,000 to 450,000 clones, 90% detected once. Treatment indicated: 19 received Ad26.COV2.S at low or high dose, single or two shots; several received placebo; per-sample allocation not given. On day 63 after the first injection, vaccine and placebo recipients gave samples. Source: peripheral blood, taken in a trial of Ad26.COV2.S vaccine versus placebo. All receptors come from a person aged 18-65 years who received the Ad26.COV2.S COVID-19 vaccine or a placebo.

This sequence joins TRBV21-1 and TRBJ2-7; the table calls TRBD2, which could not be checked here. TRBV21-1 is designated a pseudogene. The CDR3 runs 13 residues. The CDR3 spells CASRAGGFHEQYF. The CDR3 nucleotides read TGTGCCAGCAGGGCGGGCGGGTTCCACGAGCAGTACTTC.

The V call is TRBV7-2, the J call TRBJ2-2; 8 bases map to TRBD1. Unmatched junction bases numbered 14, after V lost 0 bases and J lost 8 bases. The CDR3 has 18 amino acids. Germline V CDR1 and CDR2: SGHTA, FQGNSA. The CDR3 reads CASSLALGRGRASGELFF. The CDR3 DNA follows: TGTGCCAGCAGCTTAGCGCTGGGCAGGGGGCGGGCGTCTGGGGAGCTGTTTTTT.

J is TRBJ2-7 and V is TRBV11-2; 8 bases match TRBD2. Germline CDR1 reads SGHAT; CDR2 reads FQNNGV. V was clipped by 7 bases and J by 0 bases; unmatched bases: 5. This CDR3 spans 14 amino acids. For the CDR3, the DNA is TGTGCCAGCACCGTAGCGGGAATCTCCTACGAGCAGTACTTC. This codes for CASTVAGISYEQYF.

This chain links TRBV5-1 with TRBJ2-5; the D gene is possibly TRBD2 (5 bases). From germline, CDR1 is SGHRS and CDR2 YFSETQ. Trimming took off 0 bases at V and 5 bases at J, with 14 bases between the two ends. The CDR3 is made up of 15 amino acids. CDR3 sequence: CASSLVLAPSETQYF. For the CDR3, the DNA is TGCGCCAGCAGCTTGGTCCTAGCCCCCAGCGAGACCCAGTACTTC.

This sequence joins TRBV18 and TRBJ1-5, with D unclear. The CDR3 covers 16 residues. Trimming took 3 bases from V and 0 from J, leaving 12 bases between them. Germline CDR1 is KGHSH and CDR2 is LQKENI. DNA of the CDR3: TGTGCCAGCTCACCGAGTCGGTCCCGTAGCAATCAGCCCCAGCATTTT. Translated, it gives CASSPSRSRSNQPQHF.

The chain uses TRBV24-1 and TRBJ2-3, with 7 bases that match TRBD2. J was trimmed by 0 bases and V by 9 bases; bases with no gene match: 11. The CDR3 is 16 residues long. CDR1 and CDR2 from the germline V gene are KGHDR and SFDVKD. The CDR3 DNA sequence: TGTGCCACCGGTGCTATGGGAGGGGACAGCACAGATACGCAGTATTTT. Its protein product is CATGAMGGDSTDTQYF.

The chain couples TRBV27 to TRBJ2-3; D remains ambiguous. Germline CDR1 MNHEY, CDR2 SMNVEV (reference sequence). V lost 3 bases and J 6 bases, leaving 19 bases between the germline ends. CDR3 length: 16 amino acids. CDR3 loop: CASSFLSELSKDTQYF. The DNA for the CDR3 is TGTGCCAGCAGTTTTTTATCGGAACTTAGCAAGGATACGCAGTATTTT.

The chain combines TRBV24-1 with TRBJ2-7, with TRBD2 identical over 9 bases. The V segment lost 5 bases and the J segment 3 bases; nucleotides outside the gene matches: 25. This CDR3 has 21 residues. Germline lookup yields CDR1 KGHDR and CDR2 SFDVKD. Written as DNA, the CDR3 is TGTGCCACCAGTGGTAACAGGACGGGACTAGCTCATCCCCCGAACGTCTACGAGCAGTACTTC. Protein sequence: CATSGNRTGLAHPPNVYEQYF.